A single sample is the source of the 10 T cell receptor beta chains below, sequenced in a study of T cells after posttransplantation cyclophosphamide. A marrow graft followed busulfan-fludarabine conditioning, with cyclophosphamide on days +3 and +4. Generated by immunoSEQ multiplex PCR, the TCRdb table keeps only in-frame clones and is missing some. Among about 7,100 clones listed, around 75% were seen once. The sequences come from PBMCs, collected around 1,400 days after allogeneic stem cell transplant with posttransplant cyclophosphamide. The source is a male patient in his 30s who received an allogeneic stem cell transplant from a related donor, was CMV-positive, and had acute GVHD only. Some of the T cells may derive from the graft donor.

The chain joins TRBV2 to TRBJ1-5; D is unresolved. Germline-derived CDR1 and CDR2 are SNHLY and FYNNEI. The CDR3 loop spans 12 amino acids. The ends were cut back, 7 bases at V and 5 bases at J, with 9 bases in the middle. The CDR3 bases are TGTGCCAGCAATAGGAGGGATCAGCCCCAGCATTTT. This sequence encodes CASNRRDQPQHF.

This CDR3 reads CASTEQGSETPLHF. In DNA, the CDR3 is TGTGCCAGCACCGAACAGGGGAGTGAGACACCCCTCCACTTT. This chain links TRBV7-8 with TRBJ1-6, with 7 bases identical to TRBD1. The germline V gene encodes CDR1 SGHVS and CDR2 FQNEAQ. The V gene end was trimmed by 7 bases and the J gene end by 11 bases; junction bases not matched to a gene: 11. CDR3 length: 14 amino acids.

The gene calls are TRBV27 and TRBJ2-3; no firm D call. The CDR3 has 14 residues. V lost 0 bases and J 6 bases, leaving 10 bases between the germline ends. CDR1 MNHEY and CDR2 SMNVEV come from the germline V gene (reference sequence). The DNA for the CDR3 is TGTGCCAGCAGTTTATCGGGCTTTTCCGATACGCAGTATTTT. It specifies CASSLSGFSDTQYF.

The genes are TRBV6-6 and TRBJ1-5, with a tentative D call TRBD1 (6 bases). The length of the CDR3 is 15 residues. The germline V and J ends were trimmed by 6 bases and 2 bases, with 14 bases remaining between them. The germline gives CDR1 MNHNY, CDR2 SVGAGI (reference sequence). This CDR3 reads CASSSLAGGNQPQHF. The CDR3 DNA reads TGTGCCAGCAGCTCCTTAGCAGGGGGCAATCAGCCCCAGCATTTT.

DNA for the CDR3: TGTGCCAGCAGCCCCAAGGCCCGGGGGACGAGCACAGATACGCAGTATTTT. Translation: CASSPKARGTSTDTQYF. This chain connects TRBV11-1 to TRBJ2-3, with a tentative D call TRBD2 (6 bases). This CDR3 contains 17 residues. Germline V lookup: CDR1 SGHAT, CDR2 FQDESV (reference sequence). Trimming stripped 5 bases from V and 0 bases from J, with 18 bases between. Combining the CDR3 with reference TRBV11-1 and TRBJ2-3 gives the whole variable domain EAEVAQSPRYKITEKSQAVAFWCDPISGHATLYWYRQILGQGPELLVQFQDESVVDDSQLPKDRFSAERLKGVDSTLKIQPAELGDSAMYLCASSPKARGTSTDTQYFGPGTRLTVL.

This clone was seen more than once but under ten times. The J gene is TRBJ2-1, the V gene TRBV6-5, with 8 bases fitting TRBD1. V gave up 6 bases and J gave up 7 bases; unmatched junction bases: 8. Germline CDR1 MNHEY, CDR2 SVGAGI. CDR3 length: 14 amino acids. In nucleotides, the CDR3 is TGTGCCAGCAGGCCAGGGGGCCTGGGGAATGAGCAGTTCTTC. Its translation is CASRPGGLGNEQFF.

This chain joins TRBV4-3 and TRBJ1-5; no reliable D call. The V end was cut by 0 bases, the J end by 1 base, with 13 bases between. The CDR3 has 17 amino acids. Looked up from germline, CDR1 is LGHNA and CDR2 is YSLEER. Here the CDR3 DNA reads TGCGCCAGCAGCCAAGATCCTCAGGCGGGGAGCAATCAGCCCCAGCATTTT. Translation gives CASSQDPQAGSNQPQHF.

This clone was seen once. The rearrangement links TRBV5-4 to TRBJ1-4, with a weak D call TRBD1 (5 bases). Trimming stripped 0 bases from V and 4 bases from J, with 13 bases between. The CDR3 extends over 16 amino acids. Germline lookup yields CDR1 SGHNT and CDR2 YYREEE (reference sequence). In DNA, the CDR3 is TGTGCCAGCAGCTTGGGACTCCAGGGAGGTAATGAAAAACTGTTTTTT. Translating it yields CASSLGLQGGNEKLFF.

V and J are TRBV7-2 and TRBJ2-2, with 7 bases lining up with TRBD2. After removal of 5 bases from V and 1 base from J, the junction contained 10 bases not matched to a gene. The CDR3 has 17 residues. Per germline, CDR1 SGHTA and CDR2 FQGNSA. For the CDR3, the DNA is TGTGCCAGCAGCCGACGACTGTTAGCGGGGAACACCGGGGAGCTGTTTTTT. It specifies CASSRRLLAGNTGELFF.

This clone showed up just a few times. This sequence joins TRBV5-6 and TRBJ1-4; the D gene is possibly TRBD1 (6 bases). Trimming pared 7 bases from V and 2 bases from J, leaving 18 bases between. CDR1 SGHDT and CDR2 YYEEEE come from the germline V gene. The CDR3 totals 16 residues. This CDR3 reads CASRWGPGGTNEKLFF. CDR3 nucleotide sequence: TGTGCCAGCCGTTGGGGGCCGGGGGGCACTAATGAAAAACTGTTTTTT.